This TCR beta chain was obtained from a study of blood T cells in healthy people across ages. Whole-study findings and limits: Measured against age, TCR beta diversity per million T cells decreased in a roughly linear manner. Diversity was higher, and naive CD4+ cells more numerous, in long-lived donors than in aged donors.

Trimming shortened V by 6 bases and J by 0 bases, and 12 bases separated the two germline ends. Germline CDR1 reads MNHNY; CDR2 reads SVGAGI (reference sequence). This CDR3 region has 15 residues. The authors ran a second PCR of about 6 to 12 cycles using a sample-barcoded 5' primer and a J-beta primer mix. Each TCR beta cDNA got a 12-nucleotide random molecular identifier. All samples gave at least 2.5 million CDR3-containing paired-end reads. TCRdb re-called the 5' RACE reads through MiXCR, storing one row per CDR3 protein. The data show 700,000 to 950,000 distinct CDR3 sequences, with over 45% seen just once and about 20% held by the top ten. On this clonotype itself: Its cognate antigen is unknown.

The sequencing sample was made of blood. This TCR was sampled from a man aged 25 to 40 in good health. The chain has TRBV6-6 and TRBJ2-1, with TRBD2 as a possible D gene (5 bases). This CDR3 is CASSGKLSSYNEQFF. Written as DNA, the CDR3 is TGTGCCAGCAGCGGGAAGCTGAGCTCCTACAATGAGCAGTTCTTC.